This record concerns one T cell receptor beta chain sequence. As yet, its antigen is unknown. Trimming shortened V by 3 bases and J by 6 bases, and 12 bases separated the two germline ends. Germline CDR1 SGHTA, CDR2 FQGNSA. This CDR3 region has 13 residues. Assay: immunoSEQ multiplex PCR; the TCRdb copy retains only in-frame clones and omits some. The sample lists more than 1,200,000 clones, 98% seen once, with roughly 0.36% in the top ten. This specimen comes from a study of shared clonotypes between healthy human individuals. Study-wide findings and caveats: Despite large depth, sorted-subset datasets appeared incompletely sequenced.

The clonotype originates from a man younger than 45 in good health. What was sequenced was naive CD4+ T cells sorted from blood. The subset here: CD45RA+ positively selected. V is TRBV7-2 and J is TRBJ2-7; possibly TRBD1 for D (5 bases). CDR3 region: CASSFPGFSEQYF. Written as DNA, the CDR3 is TGTGCCAGCAGCTTTCCAGGGTTCTCCGAGCAGTACTTC.